The source of this T cell receptor (beta chain) is a study of blood T cell repertoires in COVID-19. Study details: Samples came from the United States, Italy and Spain, spanning acute and convalescent COVID-19.

The CDR3 spans 13 residues. Deletions cut 1 base from V and 7 bases from J, with 11 bases between. Germline assignment: CDR1 SEHNR and CDR2 FQNEAQ (reference sequence). Sequencing used immunoSEQ multiplex PCR; TCRdb keeps in-frame clones, though not all of them. The sample includes around 200,000 clones, around nine tenths seen only once; the top ten take around 7%. The receptor was derived from a man aged 40-49 years with acute or convalescent COVID-19. Source material: peripheral blood. The genes are TRBV7-9 and TRBJ2-7; D possibly corresponds to TRBD1 (5 bases). The DNA of the CDR3 is TGTGCCAGCAGCTTAGAAGGGGCGCGGGAGCAGTACTTC. Translation gives CASSLEGAREQYF.